Sequencing of this T cell receptor beta chain was carried out in a study of T cells in localized non-small cell lung cancer. Broader study findings: Compared with tumor, uninvolved adjacent lung displayed greater T cell clonality, ranking highest overall. Density of T cells in blood, when higher, went with longer overall survival.

Generated by immunoSEQ multiplex PCR, the TCRdb table keeps only in-frame clones and is missing some. The sample gives roughly 72,000 clones, around 81% of which show up once; roughly 9% is in the top ten. A word on this clone: Its antigen is unknown.

The TCR was taken from a female donor older than 55 with stage I lung adenocarcinoma. The source was peripheral blood, collected before any cancer treatment.

The CDR3 reads CASSVASQGVRSGANVLTF. DNA of the CDR3: TGTGCCAGCAGCGTAGCAAGCCAGGGGGTCAGGTCTGGGGCCAACGTCCTGACTTTC. The V and J genes are TRBV9 and TRBJ2-6; 7 nucleotides match TRBD1. Looked up from germline, CDR1 is SGDLS and CDR2 is YYNGEE. This CDR3 is 19 amino acids long. Trimming cost V 0 bases and J 1 base; bases outside gene matches: 10.